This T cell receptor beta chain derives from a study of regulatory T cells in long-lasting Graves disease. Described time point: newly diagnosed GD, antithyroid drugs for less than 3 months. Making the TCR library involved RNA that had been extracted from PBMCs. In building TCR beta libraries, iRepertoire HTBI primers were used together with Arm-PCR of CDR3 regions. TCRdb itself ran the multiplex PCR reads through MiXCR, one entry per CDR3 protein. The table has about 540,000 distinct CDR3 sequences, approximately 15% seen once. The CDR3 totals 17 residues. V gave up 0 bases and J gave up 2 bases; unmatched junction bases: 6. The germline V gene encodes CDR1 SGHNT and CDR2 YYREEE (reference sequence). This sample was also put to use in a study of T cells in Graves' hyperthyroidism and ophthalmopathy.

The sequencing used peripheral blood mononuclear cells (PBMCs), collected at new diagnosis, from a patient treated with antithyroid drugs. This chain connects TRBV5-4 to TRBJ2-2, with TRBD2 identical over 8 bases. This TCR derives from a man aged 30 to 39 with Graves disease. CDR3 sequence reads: CASSLVAGPVNTGELFF. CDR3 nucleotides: TGTGCCAGCAGCTTGGTAGCGGGGCCCGTAAACACCGGGGAGCTGTTTTTT.